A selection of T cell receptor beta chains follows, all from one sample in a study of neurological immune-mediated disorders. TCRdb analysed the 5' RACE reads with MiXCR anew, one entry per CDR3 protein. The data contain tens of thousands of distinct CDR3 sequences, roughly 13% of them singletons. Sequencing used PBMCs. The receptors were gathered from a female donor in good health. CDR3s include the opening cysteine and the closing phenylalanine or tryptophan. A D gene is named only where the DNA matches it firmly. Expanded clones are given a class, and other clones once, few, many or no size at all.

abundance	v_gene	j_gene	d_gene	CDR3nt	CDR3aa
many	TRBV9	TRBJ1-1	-	TGTGCCAGCAGCGTAGTTGCGCGCGGCACTGAAGCTTTCTTT	CASSVVARGTEAFF
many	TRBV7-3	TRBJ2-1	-	TGTGCCAGCAGTAGAAGTCCGAGCTCCTACAATGAGCAGTTCTTC	CASSRSPSSYNEQFF
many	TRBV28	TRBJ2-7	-	TGTGCCAGCAGTACCCGGACGAAGCCCCCCTACGAGCAGTACTTC	CASSTRTKPPYEQYF
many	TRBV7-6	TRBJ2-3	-	TGTGCCAGCAGCCCGGGACCCTCGAAGGTGACGCAGTATTTT	CASSPGPSKVTQYF
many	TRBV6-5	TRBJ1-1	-	TGTGCCAGCATCCCCCCCGTTGGGAACACTGAAGCTTTCTTT	CASIPPVGNTEAFF
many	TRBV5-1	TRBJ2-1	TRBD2	TGCGCCAGCAGCCTTGCCCTAGCGGGAGGGGTCTATGAGCAGTTCTTC	CASSLALAGGVYEQFF
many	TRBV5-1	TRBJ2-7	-	TGCGCCAGCAGGCCAACGGGGCTTCCCTACGAGCAGTACTTC	CASRPTGLPYEQYF
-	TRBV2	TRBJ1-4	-	TGTGCCAGCAGTGTGGGTGATGGACCACAAACTAATGAAAACCTGTTTTTT	CASSVGDGPQTNENLFF
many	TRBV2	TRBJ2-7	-	TGTGCCAGCAGGAAGGGGTACGAGCAGTACTTC	CASRKGYEQYF
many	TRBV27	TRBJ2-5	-	TGTGCCAGCAGTTCTGACAGGAGGTCTAAGACCCAGTACTTC	CASSSDRRSKTQYF
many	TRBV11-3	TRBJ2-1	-	TGTGCCAGCAGCTTCCGGGACACCTCCTACAATGAGCAGTTCTTC	CASSFRDTSYNEQFF
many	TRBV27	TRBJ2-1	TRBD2	TGTGCCAGCAGTATATTCCGCCCGCTAGCGGGGGCATACAATGAGCAGTTCTTC	CASSIFRPLAGAYNEQFF
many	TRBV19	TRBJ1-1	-	TGTGCCAGTAGTAACAGGGCTTTATCTTCGCGTGAAGCTTTCTTT	CASSNRALSSREAFF
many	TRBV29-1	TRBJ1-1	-	TGCAGCTCCTCATTAGCGGACAGGAACACTGAAGCTTTCTTT	CSSSLADRNTEAFF
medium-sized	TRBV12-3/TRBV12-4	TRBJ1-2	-	TGTGCCAGCAGTTTAGAAGACTTTTTGGGAGGGTGGAATTTTGGCTACACCTTC	CASSLEDFLGGWNFGYTF
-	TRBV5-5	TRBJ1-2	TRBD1	TGTGCCAGCAGCTTGGCACCATACCCGACAGGGGGCTATGGCTACACCTTC	CASSLAPYPTGGYGYTF
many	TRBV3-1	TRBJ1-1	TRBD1	TGTGCCAGCAGCCAAAGGACAGGGAACACTGAAGCTTTCTTT	CASSQRTGNTEAFF
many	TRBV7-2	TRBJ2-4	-	TGTGCCAGCAGCTTAGGAGTGAACATTCAGTACTTC	CASSLGVNIQYF
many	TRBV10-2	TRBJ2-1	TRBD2	TGCGCCACCTACACGGGACTAGGTGTGCGTGAGCAGTTCTTC	CATYTGLGVREQFF
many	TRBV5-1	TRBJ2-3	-	TGCGCCAGCAGCCCGGGACGCTCGCGGACAGATACGCAGTATTTT	CASSPGRSRTDTQYF
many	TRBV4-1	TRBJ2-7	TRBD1	TGCGCCAGCAGCCAGATTAGGGGGCCTGTACCCTACGAGCAGTACTTC	CASSQIRGPVPYEQYF
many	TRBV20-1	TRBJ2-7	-	TGCAGTGCCATGGCGGGGCAGGGTTTAGGGGAGCAGTACTTC	CSAMAGQGLGEQYF
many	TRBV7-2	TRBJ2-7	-	TGTGCCAGCAGCCGGAGACCAAACTCCTACGAGCAGTACTTC	CASSRRPNSYEQYF
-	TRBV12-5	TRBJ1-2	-	TGTGCTAGTGGCCAGGATAACTATGGCTACACCTTC	CASGQDNYGYTF
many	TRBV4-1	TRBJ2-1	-	TGCGCCAGCAGCCAAAACTGGGGGAATGAGCAGTTCTTC	CASSQNWGNEQFF
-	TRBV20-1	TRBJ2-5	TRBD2	TGCAGTGCCCCTCCCGGGGGAGTGGGCGGGGGACGATCCGAGACCCAGTACTTC	CSAPPGGVGGGRSETQYF
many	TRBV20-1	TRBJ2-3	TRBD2	TGCAGTGCTAGGGGGGCTAGCGGGACTCGTACAGATACGCAGTATTTT	CSARGASGTRTDTQYF
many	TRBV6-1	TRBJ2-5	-	TGTGCCAGCAGACCCCCACAGGAGACCCAGTACTTC	CASRPPQETQYF
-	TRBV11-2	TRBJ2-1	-	TGTGCCAGCAGCTTCCCGGGTCCCTACAATGAGCAGTTCTTC	CASSFPGPYNEQFF
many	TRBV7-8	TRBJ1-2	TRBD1	TGTGCCAGCAGTTCAGGGGGACTAATTGGCTACACCTTC	CASSSGGLIGYTF
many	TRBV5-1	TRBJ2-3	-	TGCGCCAGCAGCTTGGAGGGACTCGGCACAGATACGCAGTATTTT	CASSLEGLGTDTQYF
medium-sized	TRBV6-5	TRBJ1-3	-	TGTGCCAGCAGTCCCCGGGGAAGCTCTGGAAACACCATATATTTT	CASSPRGSSGNTIYF
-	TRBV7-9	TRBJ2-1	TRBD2	TGTGCCAGCAGCCATACAGCGGGAGGGAGCTCCTACAATGAGCAGTTCTTC	CASSHTAGGSSYNEQFF
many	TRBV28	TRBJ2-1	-	TGTGCCAGCAGTTTCGGGTCAGGTGATTACAATGAGCAGTTCTTC	CASSFGSGDYNEQFF
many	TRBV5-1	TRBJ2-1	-	TGCGCCACCAGAAAGGAGGGGGGCTCCTACAATGAGCAGTTCTTC	CATRKEGGSYNEQFF
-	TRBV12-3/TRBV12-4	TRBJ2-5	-	TGTGCCAGCAGTTTAATAGGGGGGGGAGAATATGAGACCCAGTACTTC	CASSLIGGGEYETQYF
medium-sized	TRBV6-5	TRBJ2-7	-	TGTGCCAGCAGTACCCGGGACACCTACGAGCAGTACTTC	CASSTRDTYEQYF
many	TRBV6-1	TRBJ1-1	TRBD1	TGTGCCAGCATTCTTTTTGGACAGGGGGAAGCTTTCTTT	CASILFGQGEAFF
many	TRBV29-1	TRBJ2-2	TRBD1	TGCAGCGTAGGGAACCCGGGACAGGGATCCGGGGAGCTGTTTTTT	CSVGNPGQGSGELFF
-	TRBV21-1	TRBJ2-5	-	TGTGCCAGCAGCAGACCAATAGTGCAAGAGACCCAGTACTTC	CASSRPIVQETQYF
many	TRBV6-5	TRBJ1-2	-	TGTGCCAGCAGTCGGGACTCCTACTATGGCTACACCTTC	CASSRDSYYGYTF
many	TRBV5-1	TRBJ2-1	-	TGCGCCAGCAGCGCGCATAATGAGCAGTTCTTC	CASSAHNEQFF
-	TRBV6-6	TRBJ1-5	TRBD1	TGTGCCAGCAGCTTGACAGGGGGCACCGGTAACAGTCAGCCCCAGCATTTT	CASSLTGGTGNSQPQHF
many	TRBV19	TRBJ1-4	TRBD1	TGTGCCAGTCGAGGACAGGGAACAACTAATGAAAAACTGTTTTTT	CASRGQGTTNEKLFF
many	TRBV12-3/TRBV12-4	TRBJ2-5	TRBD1	TGTGCCAGCAGCCGCGGGACAGGGGTTCAAGAGACCCAGTACTTC	CASSRGTGVQETQYF
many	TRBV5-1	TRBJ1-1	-	TGCGCCAGCAGCTTGGAGGGGAGGACGGACACTGAAGCTTTCTTT	CASSLEGRTDTEAFF
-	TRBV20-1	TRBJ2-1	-	TGCAGTGCCCGTGGGCTATTTACCTACAATGAGCAGTTCTTC	CSARGLFTYNEQFF
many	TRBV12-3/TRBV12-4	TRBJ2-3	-	TGTGCCAGCAGTTCGTCCGCGCCTACCACAGATACGCAGTATTTT	CASSSSAPTTDTQYF
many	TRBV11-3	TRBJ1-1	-	TGTGCCAGCAGAAGAGTCAGGACGTTAGTGAACACTGAAGCTTTCTTT	CASRRVRTLVNTEAFF